This T cell receptor beta chain was captured in a study of Ad26.COV2.S vaccination and SARS-CoV-2 variants. Study-level findings and limits: Possibly, TCR breadth and depth analyses underestimated total T cell responses. Similar non-spike TCR breadth was seen in vaccine and placebo recipients. Substantial breadth was reported for post-vaccination spike-specific CD8+ and CD4+ T cells.

Profiled with immunoSEQ multiplex PCR; TCRdb holds only in-frame clones, not every one. The sample includes approximately 150,000 clones, 86% of them seen just once. Of note for this clone: Its antigen is currently unknown.

V lost 8 bases and J lost 2, with 16 bases in between. The CDR3 is made up of 15 amino acids. CDR1 is MNHEY and CDR2 is SVGAGI in the germline V gene. The sequences come from peripheral blood, collected after recovery from COVID-19. The chain couples TRBV6-5 to TRBJ1-3; TRBD1 might be the D (6 bases). This clonotype originated in a human donor who had recovered from COVID-19. The CDR3 DNA reads as TGTGCCAGCGGGCTCGAGACAGGCACTGGAAACACCATATATTTT. Encoded protein: CASGLETGTGNTIYF.